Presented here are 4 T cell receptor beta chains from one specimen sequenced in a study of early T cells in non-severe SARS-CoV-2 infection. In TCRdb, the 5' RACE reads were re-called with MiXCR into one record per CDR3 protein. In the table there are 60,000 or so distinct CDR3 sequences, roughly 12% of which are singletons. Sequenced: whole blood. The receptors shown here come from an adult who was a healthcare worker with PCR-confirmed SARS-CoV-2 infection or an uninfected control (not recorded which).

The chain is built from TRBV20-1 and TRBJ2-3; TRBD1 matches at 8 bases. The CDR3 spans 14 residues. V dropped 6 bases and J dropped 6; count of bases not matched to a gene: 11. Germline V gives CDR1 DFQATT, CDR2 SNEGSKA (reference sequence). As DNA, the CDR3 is TGCAGTGCCGAGGGGCAGGGGGCTAGTGATACGCAGTATTTT. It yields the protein CSAEGQGASDTQYF.

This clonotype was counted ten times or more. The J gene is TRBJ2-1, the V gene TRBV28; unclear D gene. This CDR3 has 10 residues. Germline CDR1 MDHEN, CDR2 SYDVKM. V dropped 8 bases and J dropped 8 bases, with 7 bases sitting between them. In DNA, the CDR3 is TGTGCCAGCCGTAGGGATGAGCAGTTCTTC. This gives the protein CASRRDEQFF.

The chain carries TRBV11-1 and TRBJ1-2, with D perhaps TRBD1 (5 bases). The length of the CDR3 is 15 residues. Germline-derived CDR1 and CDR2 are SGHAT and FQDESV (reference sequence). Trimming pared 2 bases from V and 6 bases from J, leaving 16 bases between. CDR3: CASSLYKGRGDGYTF. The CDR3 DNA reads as TGTGCCAGCAGCTTATACAAGGGGCGGGGAGATGGCTACACCTTC.

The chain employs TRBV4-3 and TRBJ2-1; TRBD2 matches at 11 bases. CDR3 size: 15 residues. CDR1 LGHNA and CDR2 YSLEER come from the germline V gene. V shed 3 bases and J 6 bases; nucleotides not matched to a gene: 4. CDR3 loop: CASSHSGRASNEQFF. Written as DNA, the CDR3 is TGCGCCAGCAGCCATAGCGGGAGGGCCAGCAATGAGCAGTTCTTC.